The 7 T cell receptor beta chains reported below all come from one sample, sequenced in a study of T cells in Graves' hyperthyroidism and ophthalmopathy. RNA transcripts provided the source from which TCR beta CDR3 regions were amplified. HTBI primers were used for first-round RT-PCR of the TCR CDR3. Each CDR3 protein is one row after TCRdb ran MiXCR on the multiplex PCR reads. The data contain 95,000 to 100,000 distinct CDR3 sequences, just over 50% of them singletons. The sequenced material came from blood. The receptors originated from a woman aged 40 to 50 with Graves' hyperthyroidism.

This clonotype was detected ten times or more. This rearrangement joins TRBV19 to TRBJ2-5; D may be TRBD2 (6 bases). Germline V CDR1 and CDR2: LNHDA, SQIVND (reference sequence). V was cut by 2 bases and J by 5 bases, with 9 bases left in between. CDR3 length equals 13 residues. The CDR3 protein is CASSITSRETQYF. The CDR3 coding sequence is TGTGCCAGTAGTATAACTAGCAGGGAGACCCAGTACTTC.

This clonotype was seen more than once but under ten times. CDR3 in amino acids: CASSQARFANTGELFF. In nucleotides, the CDR3 is TGCGCCAGCAGCCAAGCGAGGTTTGCGAACACCGGGGAGCTGTTTTTT. V usage is TRBV4-1 and J usage is TRBJ2-2; D unresolved. There are 16 residues in the CDR3. Trimming took off 1 base at V and 0 bases at J, with 9 bases between the two ends. Per germline, CDR1 MGHRA and CDR2 YSYEKL.

In this sample, this clonotype turned up many times. CDR3 DNA: TGTGCCAGCAGCTTCCCCTCAACCGGGACAGGGGACGACGAGCAGTACTTC. It encodes CASSFPSTGTGDDEQYF. The chain is built from TRBV6-5 and TRBJ2-7; 10 bases line up with TRBD1. V gave up 6 bases and J gave up 5 bases; unmatched junction bases: 16. The CDR3 totals 17 residues. Germline lookup yields CDR1 MNHEY and CDR2 SVGAGI.

Of note for this clonotype: This may stem from a read error, because a much larger clone lies one nucleotide away. This is likely a read error, given that the CDR3 carries no conserved phenylalanine or tryptophan at its end. The rearrangement links TRBV7-9 to TRBJ1-1; D not resolved. The germline V gene encodes CDR1 SEHNR and CDR2 FQNEAQ (reference sequence). Trimming stripped 6 bases from V and 2 bases from J, with 10 bases between. The CDR3 spans 13 residues. The CDR3 DNA reads TGTGCCAGCAGTGAAGAGGTCAACACTGAAGCTTTCTAT. Amino acid sequence: CASSEEVNTEAFY.

This rearrangement joins TRBV10-3 to TRBJ1-3; 8 positions match TRBD1. J was trimmed by 8 bases and V by 4 bases; bases with no gene match: 4. This CDR3 spans 13 amino acids. The germline CDR1 and CDR2 sequences are ENHRY and SYGVKD. For the CDR3, the DNA is TGTGCCATCAGTGGAGCGGACAGGGACACCATATATTTT. Its translation is CAISGADRDTIYF.

This clonotype was picked up many times. This sequence joins TRBV4-2 and TRBJ2-2; 8 nucleotides line up with TRBD2. CDR3 size: 15 residues. CDR1 and CDR2 (germline): LGHNA, YNFKEQ. Unmatched junction bases numbered 4, after V lost 0 bases and J lost 7 bases. CDR3 nucleotide sequence: TGTGCCAGCAGCCAAGATATGGCGGGGGGCGGGGAGCTGTTTTTT. Its translation is CASSQDMAGGGELFF.

About this clonotype itself: Mismatch with germline at one junction end may stem from a read error. The gene calls are TRBV10-3 and TRBJ2-2; 15 bases map to TRBD2. The germline CDR1 and CDR2 sequences are ENHRY and SYGVKD. The CDR3 covers 16 residues. CDR3 sequence: CATLSGTSGRTGELLF. The CDR3 DNA reads as TGTGCCACCCTTTCCGGGACTAGCGGGAGGACCGGGGAGCTGCTTTTC.